The rows below give T cell receptor beta chains drawn from one sample of a study of CD8 T cells in ankylosing spondylitis. From the 5' RACE reads, TCRdb called clonotypes with MiXCR, one entry per CDR3 protein. The table lists about 800,000 distinct CDR3 sequences, roughly 10% of them singletons. Sequencing used blood, either unsorted or a sorted T cell fraction (not recorded which). The receptors originated from a male donor with ankylosing spondylitis. The CDR3 runs from the conserved cysteine through the conserved F or W. D genes are given only for firm matches. The listing skips clone size in some rows; elsewhere it reads once, few, many or a size class.

J gene,V gene,D gene,clone size,CDR3 DNA,CDR3 protein
TRBJ2-7,TRBV18,TRBD1,.,TGTGCCAGCTCACCAGACCACACAGGGGGCCTCTACGAGCAGTACTTC,CASSPDHTGGLYEQYF
TRBJ2-1,TRBV18,TRBD1,few,TGTGCCAGCTCCGGGACAGGGGGCCCTAATGAGCAGTTCTTC,CASSGTGGPNEQFF
TRBJ1-2,TRBV7-2,TRBD1,.,TGTGCCAGCAGCTTAAACAGGGGATCGGGCGGCTACACCTTC,CASSLNRGSGGYTF
TRBJ2-7,TRBV2,.,few,TGTGCCAGCGTCTCAGGTCGGGCGAACTACGAGCAGTACTTC,CASVSGRANYEQYF
TRBJ1-2,TRBV13,.,.,TGTGCCAGCAGCTTAGGAGCCGGTAGGAATGGCTACACCTTC,CASSLGAGRNGYTF
TRBJ2-7,TRBV6-5,.,medium-sized,TGTGCCAGCAGTCCTCAGCACGAGCAGTACTTC,CASSPQHEQYF
TRBJ1-5,TRBV20-1,.,many,TGCAGTGCTAGACAAATAGTAGAGCAGCCCCAGCATTTT,CSARQIVEQPQHF
TRBJ2-1,TRBV20-1,.,many,TGCAGTGCTAGGTCCCAGGGGGGGATCGGCAATGAGCAGTTCTTC,CSARSQGGIGNEQFF
TRBJ2-3,TRBV4-3,.,few,TGCGCCAGCAGCCAAGGCATCCCAGGGACGCAGTATTTT,CASSQGIPGTQYF
TRBJ2-1,TRBV28,TRBD2,.,TGTGCCAGCAGTACCGGGACACTAGCGGGAGAGAATGAGCAGTTCTTC,CASSTGTLAGENEQFF
TRBJ1-6,TRBV12-3/TRBV12-4,.,many,TGTGCCAGCAGTTTAGCCGTTTCACCCCTCCACTTT,CASSLAVSPLHF
TRBJ2-2,TRBV9,.,.,TGTGCCAGCAGCCTGACTACAGCTACCGGGGAGCTGTTTTTT,CASSLTTATGELFF
TRBJ2-3,TRBV7-2,.,few,TGTGCCAGCAGTTTTAGGGGGGGGGCCACAGATACGCAGTATTTT,CASSFRGGATDTQYF
TRBJ2-1,TRBV30,TRBD2,.,TGTGCCTGGAGGGGGGGGATAACACACAATGAGCAGTTCTTC,CAWRGGITHNEQFF
TRBJ1-5,TRBV6-2/TRBV6-3,.,.,TGTGCCTCGAACGAGGGCGGTCAGCCCCAGCATTTT,CASNEGGQPQHF
TRBJ2-7,TRBV7-9,TRBD2,few,TGTGCCAGCAGCCAAGCGGGGTACTACGAGCAGTACTTC,CASSQAGYYEQYF
TRBJ2-1,TRBV27,TRBD2,.,TGTGCCAGCAGTTTTCTAGCGGGAGGGCCGCACAATGAGCAGTTCTTC,CASSFLAGGPHNEQFF
TRBJ2-7,TRBV20-1,TRBD2,few,TGCAGTGCTAGAGATCGTTCTGGCGGGAGGGCTCTCAAGCAGTACTTC,CSARDRSGGRALKQYF
TRBJ2-2,TRBV10-1,.,many,TGCGCCAGCAGTGAACGCACGAACACCGGGGAGCTGTTTTTT,CASSERTNTGELFF
TRBJ1-1,TRBV28,TRBD1,.,TGTGCCAGCAGCCCCCACACCGGGACAGGGGCGTCCGTTGAAGCTTTCTTT,CASSPHTGTGASVEAFF
TRBJ2-7,TRBV29-1,TRBD1,.,TGCAGCGTTACCACAGGGGGTGAGGGGTACGAGCAGTACTTC,CSVTTGGEGYEQYF
TRBJ2-5,TRBV7-2,.,few,TGTGCCAGCAGCTTAAGTGGGGTGGAGGGGTCCCAGTACTTC,CASSLSGVEGSQYF
TRBJ2-1,TRBV5-6,.,.,TGTGCCACCACCCGGAGGCTTCTAGAAAACAATGAGCAGTTCTTC,CATTRRLLENNEQFF
TRBJ2-1,TRBV30,TRBD2,.,TGTGCCTGGAGTACACTAGCGCGCGAGCAGTTCTTC,CAWSTLAREQFF
TRBJ1-4,TRBV7-9,.,.,TGTGCCAGCAGCTTCCCCTGGGGGACGGCCCATGAAAAACTGTTTTTT,CASSFPWGTAHEKLFF
TRBJ1-5,TRBV27,.,.,TGTGCCAGCGGCCGGGCCGGGACGTATAGCAATCAGCCCCAGCATTTT,CASGRAGTYSNQPQHF
TRBJ1-5,TRBV9,.,many,TGTGCCAGCAGCGTAGGAGGGGATAGCAATCAGCCCCAGCATTTT,CASSVGGDSNQPQHF
TRBJ2-1,TRBV6-2/TRBV6-3,.,few,TGTGCCAGCAGTTACTCGAACCGCCCCTCGGGGGAGCAGTTCTTC,CASSYSNRPSGEQFF